A single sample is the source of the 21 T cell receptor beta chains below, sequenced in a study of cytomegalovirus exposure and HLA in healthy donors. PCR primers comprised 60 Vbeta and 13 Jbeta primers. Repertoires were generated with immunoSEQ multiplex PCR, while TCRdb's copy carries only in-frame clones and drops some. The data show approximately 150,000 clones, roughly 80% seen once. The sample was PBMCs. These receptors were taken from a man in his late teens or twenties in good health and CMV-seropositive.

The CDR3 region is CASSTGTGADTQYF. CDR3 nucleotides: TGTGCCAGCAGCACCGGGACAGGAGCAGATACGCAGTATTTT. The V and J genes are TRBV7-9 and TRBJ2-3; 8 bases line up with TRBD1. The trim removed 5 bases at V and 4 bases at J, leaving 5 bases unmatched. The CDR3 spans 14 residues. Germline CDR1 SEHNR, CDR2 FQNEAQ (reference sequence).

This clone appeared many times. V gene TRBV28 combines with J gene TRBJ2-7; 7 bases agree with TRBD2. The length of the CDR3 is 20 residues. V dropped 4 bases and J dropped 0; count of bases not matched to a gene: 21. From germline, CDR1 is MDHEN and CDR2 SYDVKM. In nucleotides, the CDR3 is TGTGCCAGCAGTTCGACAACTAGCGATTCCTCGGGGGTTGACTCCTACGAGCAGTACTTC. Its translation is CASSSTTSDSSGVDSYEQYF. The complete variable domain, with remaining parts taken from reference TRBV28 and TRBJ2-7, reads DVKVTQSSRYLVKRTGEKVFLECVQDMDHENMFWYRQDPGLGLRLIYFSYDVKMKEKGDIPEGYSVSREKKERFSLILESASTNQTSMYLCASSSTTSDSSGVDSYEQYFGPGTRLTVT.

This clone was seen a handful of times. This chain connects TRBV11-2 to TRBJ2-6; possible D gene TRBD2, 6 bases. CDR3 length equals 14 residues. The V end lost 5 bases, the J end lost 9 bases, and 14 bases lay between the germline ends. Per the germline V gene, CDR1 is SGHAT and CDR2 is FQNNGV. The CDR3 region has the DNA TGTGCCAGCAGCGCCGGGGGAAGTGGCAACGTCCTGACTTTC. As protein: CASSAGGSGNVLTF.

V usage is TRBV5-4 and J usage is TRBJ1-1, with D perhaps TRBD1 (6 bases). V dropped 0 bases and J dropped 1 base, with 10 bases sitting between them. The CDR3 length is 15 residues. Germline values: CDR1 SGHNT, CDR2 YYREEE (reference sequence). The CDR3 loop reads CASSLARTENTEAFF. CDR3 sequence (DNA): TGTGCCAGCAGCTTGGCCCGGACAGAGAACACTGAAGCTTTCTTT. The full variable domain, in which reference TRBV5-4 and TRBJ1-1 provide the parts outside the CDR3, is ETGVTQSPTHLIKTRGQQVTLRCSSQSGHNTVSWYQQALGQGPQFIFQYYREEENGRGNFPPRFSGLQFPNYSSELNVNALELDDSALYLCASSLARTENTEAFFGQGTRLTVV.

The CDR3 sequence: CASSPPTSGGNEQFF. In DNA, the CDR3 is TGTGCCAGCTCACCTCCGACTAGCGGGGGCAATGAGCAGTTCTTC. J is TRBJ2-1 and V is TRBV18; 12 nucleotides line up with TRBD2. Germline CDR1 is KGHSH and CDR2 is LQKENI. V dropped 3 bases and J dropped 6; count of bases not matched to a gene: 3. The CDR3 totals 15 residues.

V gene TRBV5-1 combines with J gene TRBJ2-7, with 7 bases aligning to TRBD2. There are 18 residues in the CDR3. The V gene end was trimmed by 3 bases and the J gene end by 0 bases; junction bases not matched to a gene: 15. Germline loops: CDR1 SGHRS, CDR2 YFSETQ. Written as DNA, the CDR3 is TGCGCCAGCAGCTATGGAGATCCGCACGGGGGGTTCTCCTACGAGCAGTACTTC. Translating gives CASSYGDPHGGFSYEQYF.

This clone was recorded a few times. This chain's CDR3 is CASGLGTSGEETQYF. The CDR3 DNA reads as TGCGCCAGTGGACTCGGGACTAGCGGAGAAGAGACCCAGTACTTC. V gene TRBV5-1 combines with J gene TRBJ2-5; 11 bases agree with TRBD2. The germline V gene encodes CDR1 SGHRS and CDR2 YFSETQ. This CDR3 has 15 residues. J was trimmed by 3 bases and V by 8 bases; bases with no gene match: 9.

The V and J genes are TRBV6-7 and TRBJ2-1, with 12 bases lining up with TRBD2. TRBV6-7 belongs to the ORF category, with a function that is uncertain. This CDR3 is 15 amino acids long. Germline trimming cut 6 bases from V and 5 bases from J; bases unmatched to any gene: 5. The chain's CDR3 is CASRIRTSGNNEQFF. The CDR3 coding sequence is TGTGCCAGCAGGATCCGGACTAGCGGGAACAATGAGCAGTTCTTC.

V usage is TRBV6-5 and J usage is TRBJ2-2; the D gene is possibly TRBD1 (5 bases). Trimming stripped 2 bases from V and 2 bases from J, with 9 bases between. The CDR3 loop spans 15 amino acids. Germline V gene sequence: CDR1 MNHEY, CDR2 SVGAGI. CDR3 DNA: TGTGCCAGCAGTTACGTAGGGGTTAACACCGGGGAGCTGTTTTTT. Amino acids: CASSYVGVNTGELFF.

The V call is TRBV29-1, the J call TRBJ2-5; D is perhaps TRBD2 (5 bases). V was shortened by 4 bases and J by 5 bases, with 17 bases between the two germline ends. The CDR3 extends over 14 amino acids. Germline V lookup: CDR1 SQVTM, CDR2 ANQGSEA. CDR3 residues: CSVVRGASYETQYF. Written as DNA, the CDR3 is TGCAGCGTTGTTCGTGGCGCTAGCTATGAGACCCAGTACTTC. The variable domain in full, with the rest retrieved from reference TRBV29-1 and TRBJ2-5, is SAVISQKPSRDICQRGTSLTIQCQVDSQVTMMFWYRQQPGQSLTLIATANQGSEATYESGFVIDKFPISRPNLTFSTLTVSNMSPEDSSIYLCSVVRGASYETQYFGPGTRLLVL.

This clone was counted a few times. The chain carries TRBV27 and TRBJ1-5; 7 bases match TRBD1. Germline V lookup: CDR1 MNHEY, CDR2 SMNVEV (reference sequence). V trimming: 6 bases; J trimming: 6 bases; junction bases outside the gene matches: 5. CDR3 length: 13 residues. CDR3 in amino acids: CASRTGRLQPQHF. CDR3 nucleotides: TGTGCCAGCAGGACAGGGCGTCTTCAGCCCCAGCATTTT.

This clone was seen only a few times. The V gene is TRBV6-5, the J gene TRBJ2-5, with 10 bases lining up with TRBD2. The length of the CDR3 is 13 residues. CDR1 and CDR2 from the germline V gene are MNHEY and SVGAGI. Losses at the gene ends were 6 bases for V and 4 bases for J; bases not matched to a gene: 2. The CDR3 nucleotides read TGTGCCAGCAGGACTAGCGGGTCAGAGACCCAGTACTTC. The encoded protein is CASRTSGSETQYF.

In its sample, this clone was seen a few times. The chain couples TRBV27 to TRBJ2-7; TRBD2 matches at 13 bases. Germline trimming cut 5 bases from V and 2 bases from J; bases unmatched to any gene: 3. Germline V gene lookup returns CDR1 MNHEY and CDR2 SMNVEV (reference sequence). This CDR3 contains 15 residues. This chain's CDR3 is CASSEGLAGTYEQYF. The CDR3 DNA is TGTGCCAGCAGTGAGGGACTAGCGGGGACCTACGAGCAGTACTTC.

The chain combines TRBV7-9 with TRBJ1-2; 9 bases map to TRBD1. Unmatched junction bases numbered 6, after V lost 5 bases and J lost 8 bases. The CDR3 sequence is 13 residues long. Germline V gene sequence: CDR1 SEHNR, CDR2 FQNEAQ (reference sequence). The CDR3 spells CASSPDRGEGYTF. DNA for the CDR3: TGTGCCAGCAGCCCGGACAGGGGAGAGGGCTACACCTTC.

The chain has TRBV7-6 and TRBJ2-2; tentative D call: TRBD1 (5 bases). CDR1 SGHVS and CDR2 FNYEAQ come from the germline V gene. CDR3 size: 15 residues. V shed 5 bases and J shed 0 bases, with 10 bases lying between them. The CDR3 region is CASSMRQSNTGELFF. CDR3 DNA sequence: TGTGCCAGCAGCATGAGACAGTCGAACACCGGGGAGCTGTTTTTT.

The chain links TRBV19 to TRBJ1-2, with 7 bases that match TRBD1. Per germline, CDR1 LNHDA and CDR2 SQIVND (reference sequence). This CDR3 contains 13 residues. V lost 4 bases and J lost 6; bases outside the gene matches: 5. The CDR3 here is CASSSDRVDGYTF. CDR3 in DNA: TGTGCCAGTAGTAGCGACAGGGTGGATGGCTACACCTTC.

The chain combines TRBV19 with TRBJ2-7; 9 nucleotides align to TRBD1. J was trimmed by 5 bases and V by 3 bases; bases with no gene match: 14. Germline assignment: CDR1 LNHDA and CDR2 SQIVND (reference sequence). This CDR3 has 17 residues. The CDR3 sequence is CASSIRWSSTGGHEQYF. The CDR3 DNA reads as TGTGCCAGTAGTATCAGGTGGAGTAGCACAGGGGGCCACGAGCAGTACTTC.

This chain uses TRBV9 with TRBJ1-1; no definite D call. This CDR3 contains 12 residues. Germline lookup yields CDR1 SGDLS and CDR2 YYNGEE. Trimming took off 3 bases at V and 7 bases at J, with 10 bases between the two ends. The CDR3 sequence is CASSEDGIEAFF. The CDR3, as DNA: TGTGCCAGCAGCGAGGACGGGATTGAAGCTTTCTTT.

The chain combines TRBV5-1 with TRBJ2-7; 14 bases line up with TRBD2. Germline CDR1 and CDR2: SGHRS and YFSETQ. The CDR3 spans 16 residues. Losses at the gene ends were 0 bases for V and 5 bases for J; bases not matched to a gene: 4. CDR3 in amino acids: CASSLGLAGGPNEQYF. CDR3 coding DNA: TGCGCCAGCAGCTTGGGACTAGCGGGAGGGCCCAACGAGCAGTACTTC.

The chain recombines TRBV19 with TRBJ2-1; TRBD2 is a possible D gene (6 bases). Germline CDR1 and CDR2: LNHDA and SQIVND (reference sequence). The V end lost 9 bases, the J end lost 9 bases, and 18 bases lay between the germline ends. The CDR3 has 13 amino acids. Here the CDR3 reads CASSIGLIGEQFF. CDR3 in DNA: TGTGCCAGCTCCATAGGACTAATCGGTGAGCAGTTCTTC.

The V and J genes are TRBV28 and TRBJ1-4, with 9 bases that match TRBD1. Per the germline V gene, CDR1 is MDHEN and CDR2 is SYDVKM. The CDR3 covers 14 residues. V trimming: 6 bases; J trimming: 7 bases; junction bases outside the gene matches: 6. The CDR3 loop is CASRKQGAGEKLFF. The CDR3, as DNA: TGTGCCAGCAGGAAACAGGGGGCGGGTGAAAAACTGTTTTTT.